The present TCR beta chain was sequenced within a study of T-cell memory formation after mild COVID-19. Overall study context: The two donors had largely donor-specific TCR clusters. Study observations and caveats: Chiefly within CM and EM were the contracting CD4+ clones; CD8+ ones were within EMRA. Among clones contracting day 15 to 85, CD4/CD8 was balanced, whereas later expanders leaned CD4+. Second-wave clones with a day 37 peak had unconfirmed SARS-CoV-2 specificity.

Ten or more counts support this clonotype. Its antigen remains unidentified. Via MiXCR, TCRdb re-called the 5' RACE reads, giving one row per CDR3 protein. The sample records 45,000 to 65,000 distinct CDR3 sequences, 8% to 9.5% being singletons. This CDR3 comprises 13 residues. Germline V gene data show CDR1 as SGHTA and CDR2 as FQGNSA. The germline V and J ends were trimmed by 6 bases and 8 bases, with 16 bases remaining between them. This receptor was taken from a man between 18 and 35 years old who had mild COVID-19 (a few samples of this study predate the infection). Cell type and time point are not known. This chain connects TRBV7-2 to TRBJ1-1; D uncertain. Sequenced: PBMCs or a T cell subset sorted from them (not recorded which). The CDR3 bases are TGTGCCAGCAGTTCTTCAGGCGCCGGAGAAGCTTTCTTT. This translates into CASSSSGAGEAFF.